This TCR beta chain was sequenced for a study of TIL therapy for anti-PD-1-resistant metastatic lung cancer. As for the study in general: Tumors carried a median around 1.4 non-synonymous mutations per megabase.

Trimming took off 1 base at V and 4 bases at J, with 19 bases between the two ends. Germline V gives CDR1 SGHNT, CDR2 YENEEA. CDR3 length: 17 residues. Time point here: pre-treatment sample, taken before nivolumab and TIL therapy. Sequencing used immunoSEQ v3. Using immunoSEQ multiplex PCR, the repertoire was profiled, and TCRdb retains in-frame clones only, with some absent. This sample has 10,000 or so clones; 80% occur once, and the top ten carry roughly 9.1%. The material sequenced was blood, taken at baseline. The clonotype originates from a person aged 30 to 80 with non-small cell lung cancer. The chain uses TRBV11-3 and TRBJ1-2; D not resolved. The CDR3 nucleotides read TGTGCCAGCAGCTTAGTACTCGGTCTCAACAAGGCCTATGGCTACACCTTC. This translates into CASSLVLGLNKAYGYTF.